These 30 T cell receptor beta chains came from one sample sequenced in a study of blood T cell repertoires in COVID-19. This table comes from immunoSEQ multiplex PCR, and its TCRdb copy is limited to in-frame clones, with some not included. The sample holds fewer than 400,000 clones, more than 85% seen once. The sample consisted of PBMCs or T cells enriched from blood (not recorded which). These receptors all come from a woman younger than 45 who had recovered from COVID-19.

The chain has TRBV7-9 and TRBJ2-1, with TRBD2 identical over 9 bases. V lost 1 base, J lost 4 bases, and 2 bases stayed unmatched. The CDR3 loop spans 15 amino acids. Germline loops: CDR1 SEHNR, CDR2 FQNEAQ (reference sequence). In DNA form, the CDR3 reads TGTGCCAGCAGCTTAGACAGCGGGGGGTACAATGAGCAGTTCTTC. Its translation: CASSLDSGGYNEQFF.

The V gene is TRBV5-1, the J gene TRBJ1-4; a weak D match, TRBD1 (5 bases). The V end lost 2 bases, the J end lost 3 bases, and 8 bases lay between the germline ends. Germline V lookup: CDR1 SGHRS, CDR2 YFSETQ. The CDR3 totals 14 residues. DNA for the CDR3: TGCGCCAGCAGCTTAGGGGCGGCTAATGAAAAACTGTTTTTT. Its translation: CASSLGAANEKLFF.

The chain has TRBV5-8 and TRBJ2-2, with 11 bases identical to TRBD2. Germline V lookup: CDR1 SGHTS, CDR2 YDEGEE. This CDR3 comprises 17 residues. V gave up 0 bases and J gave up 5 bases; unmatched junction bases: 6. The CDR3 DNA reads as TGTGCCAGCAGCTTGGACATAACTAGCGGGAGTACCGGGGAGCTGTTTTTT. Translated: CASSLDITSGSTGELFF.

The chain combines TRBV19 with TRBJ1-1, with D perhaps TRBD1 (6 bases). The CDR3 contains 17 residues. Between the trimmed V and J ends, which lost 6 bases and 1 base, there was a span of 21 bases. Germline V CDR1 and CDR2: LNHDA, SQIVND (reference sequence). CDR3 bases: TGTGCCAGTAGCGGTGGGGTAGGGGACATGGGGAACACTGAAGCTTTCTTT. The encoded protein is CASSGGVGDMGNTEAFF.

There are a few counts of this clone. V gene TRBV6-5 combines with J gene TRBJ1-6; D not resolved. V was cut by 6 bases and J by 9 bases, with 15 bases left in between. This CDR3 contains 14 residues. The V gene's germline CDR1 is MNHEY and CDR2 SVGAGI. CDR3 amino acids: CASSNYPGTSPLHF. The CDR3 DNA reads TGTGCCAGCAGCAACTATCCGGGAACTTCACCCCTCCACTTT.

This chain joins TRBV28 and TRBJ2-7, with 8 bases matching TRBD2. The V gene's germline CDR1 is MDHEN and CDR2 SYDVKM. V lost 7 bases and J lost 4; bases outside the gene matches: 9. The CDR3 has 14 amino acids. Written as DNA, the CDR3 is TGTGCCAGCACTCGGGAGGGGAGGGGATACGAGCAGTACTTC. Its protein is CASTREGRGYEQYF.

This chain connects TRBV5-1 to TRBJ1-2; D is unclear. Trimming left V 0 bases short and J 10 bases short, with 13 bases between. Germline CDR1 and CDR2: SGHRS and YFSETQ. This CDR3 spans 13 amino acids. The CDR3: CASSLGSTTDYTF. The CDR3 DNA sequence: TGCGCCAGCAGCTTGGGGTCCACAACAGACTACACCTTC.

This chain links TRBV6-5 with TRBJ1-2; 11 nucleotides line up with TRBD1. The CDR3 has 12 amino acids. Germline CDR1 is MNHEY and CDR2 is SVGAGI. Germline trimming cut 8 bases from V and 4 bases from J; bases unmatched to any gene: 0. CDR3 loop: CASGTGGYGYTF. In DNA, the CDR3 is TGTGCCAGCGGGACAGGGGGCTATGGCTACACCTTC.

The rearrangement uses TRBV7-8 and TRBJ2-5, with 8 bases lining up with TRBD1. This CDR3 has 15 amino acids. Germline CDR1 is SGHVS and CDR2 is FQNEAQ. After removal of 4 bases from V and 6 bases from J, the junction contained 10 bases not matched to a gene. CDR3 coding DNA: TGTGCCAGCAGCTCCAGGACAGGGTGGTACAAGACCCAGTACTTC. It translates to CASSSRTGWYKTQYF.

The rearrangement links TRBV28 to TRBJ1-3; no definite D call. Trimming removed 2 bases from V and 0 bases from J, with 14 bases in between. The CDR3 contains 17 residues. Germline CDR1 and CDR2: MDHEN and SYDVKM. CDR3 amino acids: CASSLLKYNRSGNTIYF. Written as DNA, the CDR3 is TGTGCCAGCAGTTTACTGAAATACAACCGCTCTGGAAACACCATATATTTT.

This rearrangement joins TRBV4-1 to TRBJ1-1; 12 nucleotides align to TRBD1. Germline V gene sequence: CDR1 MGHRA, CDR2 YSYEKL. V lost 3 bases, J lost 6 bases, and 14 bases stayed unmatched. The CDR3 covers 18 residues. The CDR3 nucleotides read TGCGCCAGCAGCCACACAACCGGGACAGGGGGCGCGGGGCCTGAAGCTTTCTTT. As protein: CASSHTTGTGGAGPEAFF.

This chain uses TRBV27 with TRBJ1-1; D is uncertain. Germline CDR1 is MNHEY and CDR2 is SMNVEV (reference sequence). CDR3 size: 15 residues. Trimming shortened V by 0 bases and J by 1 base, and 9 bases separated the two germline ends. This CDR3 is CASSLSGSPNTEAFF. CDR3 in DNA: TGTGCCAGCAGTTTATCGGGCAGCCCGAACACTGAAGCTTTCTTT.

This chain joins TRBV7-2 and TRBJ2-2; 7 bases match TRBD1. The V segment lost 7 bases and the J segment 1 base; nucleotides outside the gene matches: 3. Germline V gene data show CDR1 as SGHTA and CDR2 as FQGNSA. The CDR3 has 14 amino acids. CDR3 sequence reads: CASNRQGNTGELFF. The DNA for the CDR3 is TGTGCCAGCAATCGACAGGGGAACACCGGGGAGCTGTTTTTT.

The V call is TRBV15, the J call TRBJ2-7; TRBD1 agrees at 7 bases. Germline V lookup: CDR1 LNHNV, CDR2 YYDKDF (reference sequence). The CDR3 loop spans 14 amino acids. V trimming: 9 bases; J trimming: 0 bases; junction bases outside the gene matches: 8. For the CDR3, the DNA is TGTGCCACTGCCCCGGACAGGTTCTCCTACGAGCAGTACTTC. It is translated as CATAPDRFSYEQYF.

This chain links TRBV10-2 with TRBJ2-3; D may be TRBD1 (7 bases). Per the germline V gene, CDR1 is WSHSY and CDR2 is SAAADI. Deletions cut 7 bases from V and 2 bases from J, with 13 bases between. This CDR3 comprises 14 residues. CDR3 sequence (DNA): TGCGCCAGCAAGGAGGGGGCTTACACAGATACGCAGTATTTT. Protein sequence: CASKEGAYTDTQYF.

The CDR3 nucleotides read TGTGCCAGCACCAAGGACAGGAGATATGGCTACACCTTC. Protein: CASTKDRRYGYTF. V usage is TRBV28 and J usage is TRBJ1-2, with TRBD1 matching 7 bases. Losses at the gene ends were 7 bases for V and 5 bases for J; bases not matched to a gene: 7. Germline CDR1 and CDR2: MDHEN and SYDVKM. The CDR3 contains 13 residues.

This chain joins TRBV27 and TRBJ2-1; 8 positions agree with TRBD1. This CDR3 is 18 amino acids long. V was clipped by 1 base and J by 10 bases; unmatched bases: 18. Germline assignment: CDR1 MNHEY and CDR2 SMNVEV (reference sequence). The CDR3 region is CASSLYSIRTGRGDEQFF. CDR3 sequence (DNA): TGTGCCAGCAGTTTATACTCTATTCGGACAGGGAGAGGAGACGAGCAGTTCTTC.

The chain carries TRBV10-3 and TRBJ1-3, with D perhaps matching TRBD1 (6 bases). Trimming took 10 bases from V and 2 from J, leaving 9 bases between them. Germline lookup yields CDR1 ENHRY and CDR2 SYGVKD. The CDR3 extends over 12 amino acids. Here the CDR3 reads CATGQPGNTIYF. Here the CDR3 DNA reads TGTGCCACCGGACAGCCTGGAAACACCATATATTTT.

The chain recombines TRBV7-9 with TRBJ2-1; a weak D match, TRBD2 (6 bases). Trimming left V 7 bases short and J 3 bases short, with 22 bases between. This CDR3 is built from 17 residues. Looked up from germline, CDR1 is SEHNR and CDR2 is FQNEAQ (reference sequence). For the CDR3, the DNA is TGTGCCAGCACCCCCGCCTTAACGGGAGTAGGCTACAATGAGCAGTTCTTC. This sequence encodes CASTPALTGVGYNEQFF. The whole variable domain, filled in from reference TRBV7-9 and TRBJ2-1, reads DTGVSQNPRHKITKRGQNVTFRCDPISEHNRLYWYRQTLGQGPEFLTYFQNEAQLEKSRLLSDRFSAERPKGSFSTLEIQRTEQGDSAMYLCASTPALTGVGYNEQFFGPGTRLTVL.

The chain is built from TRBV3-1 (or the pseudogene TRBV3-2) and TRBJ1-2; 8 nucleotides line up with TRBD1. The CDR3 spans 14 residues. The V gene's germline CDR1 is LGHDT and CDR2 YNNKEL (reference sequence). The junction had 6 bases not matched to a gene; V was cut back by 5 bases and J by 4 bases. This chain's CDR3 is CASSGGTGVYGYTF. The CDR3 nucleotides read TGTGCCAGCAGCGGTGGGACAGGCGTCTATGGCTACACCTTC.

The chain has TRBV27 and TRBJ2-7; 7 positions agree with TRBD1. J gave up 0 bases and V 5 bases, and 10 bases lay outside the gene matches. Germline-derived CDR1 and CDR2 are MNHEY and SMNVEV (reference sequence). CDR3 length: 16 residues. Here the CDR3 DNA reads TGTGCCAGCAGTCCCCGGGACAGTCGGACCTCCTACGAGCAGTACTTC. Translating it yields CASSPRDSRTSYEQYF.

The V and J genes are TRBV2 and TRBJ2-7; no definite D call. CDR1 SNHLY and CDR2 FYNNEI come from the germline V gene. This CDR3 region has 15 residues. V was clipped by 1 base and J by 5 bases, with 15 bases between them. The CDR3 nucleotides are TGTGCCAGCAGTGAAGATGGGCGAGACGCAGACGAGCAGTACTTC. Translation: CASSEDGRDADEQYF.

The chain combines TRBV28 with TRBJ1-6, with 8 bases that match TRBD1. Germline lookup yields CDR1 MDHEN and CDR2 SYDVKM. V gave up 6 bases and J gave up 9 bases; unmatched junction bases: 10. The CDR3 extends over 15 amino acids. CDR3 DNA: TGTGCCAGCAGACAACAGACAGGGGTGGGTTCACCCCTCCACTTT. Its translation: CASRQQTGVGSPLHF.

Many counts were recorded for this clone. The chain joins TRBV12-3 or TRBV12-4 to TRBJ2-1, with D possibly TRBD2 on 6 matching bases. V dropped 5 bases and J dropped 6 bases, with 8 bases sitting between them. The CDR3 extends over 12 amino acids. This CDR3 is CASSPGANEQFF. In DNA form, the CDR3 reads TGTGCCAGCAGTCCGGGAGCCAATGAGCAGTTCTTC.

This chain connects TRBV21-1 to TRBJ1-2; the D call TRBD1 from the table was never checked on the DNA. TRBV21-1 is listed as a pseudogene. The length of the CDR3 is 16 residues. CDR3 DNA: TGTGCCAGCAGCAAAGTCGGGGCACAGGGAAACTATGGCTACACCTTC. Its translation: CASSKVGAQGNYGYTF.

This chain uses TRBV7-2 with TRBJ1-5; D is undetermined. Germline assignment: CDR1 SGHTA and CDR2 FQGNSA. The CDR3 sequence is 13 residues long. The V end was cut by 3 bases, the J end by 7 bases, with 10 bases between. This CDR3 is CASSLGPSQPQHF. The CDR3 nucleotides are TGTGCCAGCAGCTTGGGCCCATCACAGCCCCAGCATTTT.

The rearrangement joins TRBV28 to TRBJ1-1, with TRBD1 as a possible D gene (5 bases). V was trimmed by 6 bases and J by 4 bases, leaving 12 bases between them. This CDR3 spans 13 amino acids. The germline gives CDR1 MDHEN, CDR2 SYDVKM. Written as DNA, the CDR3 is TGTGCCAGCAGGGGGCCCCTCGCCACTGAAGCTTTCTTT. Amino acids: CASRGPLATEAFF.

The V call is TRBV12-3 or TRBV12-4, the J call TRBJ1-1; D ambiguous. This CDR3 spans 13 amino acids. V was trimmed by 7 bases and J by 0 bases, leaving 9 bases between them. The CDR3 DNA follows: TGTGCCAGCACCCTAGAAGTGAACACTGAAGCTTTCTTT. It is translated as CASTLEVNTEAFF.

The chain recombines TRBV24-1 with TRBJ1-2; 8 bases match TRBD1. CDR1 and CDR2 (germline): KGHDR, SFDVKD. The CDR3 sequence is 12 residues long. Trimming removed 9 bases from V and 2 bases from J; junction bases left unmatched: 1. CDR3 residues: CATWTGNYGYTF. The CDR3, as DNA: TGTGCCACCTGGACAGGGAACTATGGCTACACCTTC.

The chain couples TRBV6-2 or TRBV6-3 to TRBJ2-3; D call uncertain. Per the germline V gene, CDR1 is MNHEY and CDR2 is SVGEGT. V was trimmed by 0 bases and J by 2 bases, leaving 12 bases between them. The CDR3 has 16 residues. This CDR3 is CASSYSPVRVTDTQYF. The CDR3 nucleotides read TGTGCCAGCAGTTACTCGCCCGTTCGAGTCACAGATACGCAGTATTTT.